What follows are 17 T cell receptor beta chains derived from one specimen sequenced in a study of blood T cell repertoires in COVID-19. Libraries were prepared by immunoSEQ multiplex PCR; TCRdb keeps only in-frame clonotypes and omits some of them. The repertoire includes approximately 170,000 clones, around four fifths of them detected once, and roughly a fifth sits in the top ten. Sequenced input: peripheral blood. These receptors all come from a woman in her seventies who had recovered from COVID-19.

The rearrangement uses TRBV28 and TRBJ2-7; TRBD2 matches at 15 bases. Trimming removed 6 bases from V and 3 bases from J; junction bases left unmatched: 18. Germline V gives CDR1 MDHEN, CDR2 SYDVKM. CDR3 length: 20 amino acids. This chain's CDR3 is CASRTYLHGLAGGRGYEQYF. The CDR3 nucleotides are TGTGCCAGCAGAACCTACCTCCATGGACTAGCGGGAGGGCGAGGCTACGAGCAGTACTTC.

A single count supports this clone. The chain is built from TRBV15 and TRBJ1-5; possible D gene TRBD1, 5 bases. V lost 0 bases to trimming and J lost 0 bases, with 12 bases between them. Germline assignment: CDR1 LNHNV and CDR2 YYDKDF (reference sequence). This CDR3 has 17 amino acids. In DNA form, the CDR3 reads TGTGCCACCAGCAGAGATGGGGGGTGGAATAGCAATCAGCCCCAGCATTTT. Protein product: CATSRDGGWNSNQPQHF.

V and J are TRBV30 and TRBJ1-5; 9 nucleotides agree with TRBD1. The ends lost 7 bases at V and 6 bases at J; junction bases unmatched: 7. Germline V CDR1 and CDR2: GTSNPN, SVGIG (reference sequence). The CDR3 covers 13 residues. CDR3 bases: TGTGCCTTCTCCCGACAGGGGGTTCAGCCCCAGCATTTT. Protein sequence: CAFSRQGVQPQHF.

The chain uses TRBV5-1 and TRBJ2-7; tentative D call: TRBD2 (6 bases). The CDR3 sequence is 15 residues long. The V end lost 0 bases, the J end lost 1 base, and 11 bases lay between the germline ends. Germline CDR1 and CDR2: SGHRS and YFSETQ. The CDR3 spells CASSLVRGGSYEQYF. CDR3 in DNA: TGCGCCAGCAGCTTGGTTAGGGGAGGTTCCTACGAGCAGTACTTC. The full variable domain, its missing parts supplied by reference TRBV5-1 and TRBJ2-7, is KAGVTQTPRYLIKTRGQQVTLSCSPISGHRSVSWYQQTPGQGLQFLFEYFSETQRNKGNFPGRFSGRQFSNSRSEMNVSTLELGDSALYLCASSLVRGGSYEQYFGPGTRLTVT.

V is TRBV5-6 and J is TRBJ2-7; TRBD1 matches 7 bases. The trim removed 0 bases at V and 1 base at J, leaving 7 bases unmatched. The CDR3 has 16 residues. The germline gives CDR1 SGHDT, CDR2 YYEEEE. CDR3 in amino acids: CASSLGQGLLSYEQYF. As DNA, the CDR3 is TGTGCCAGCAGCTTGGGACAGGGTCTACTATCCTACGAGCAGTACTTC.

This sequence joins TRBV5-5 and TRBJ1-5; D is uncertain. V was cut by 0 bases and J by 5 bases, with 9 bases left in between. The V gene's germline CDR1 is SGHKS and CDR2 YYEKEE (reference sequence). The CDR3 runs to 14 residues. The CDR3: CASSLVAGHQPQHF. CDR3 in DNA: TGTGCCAGCAGCTTGGTGGCAGGCCATCAGCCCCAGCATTTT.

A word on this clone: The sample contains more than one DNA sequence encoding this CDR3. For the CDR3, the DNA is TGCGCCAGCAGCTTGATCGGACAGGGGACCTACGAGCAGTACTTC. This gives the protein CASSLIGQGTYEQYF. The chain links TRBV5-1 to TRBJ2-7; TRBD1 agrees at 9 bases. Germline CDR1 and CDR2: SGHRS and YFSETQ. The CDR3 covers 15 residues. V was pared by 1 base and J by 2 bases, with 4 bases of the junction left unmatched.

The CDR3 DNA follows: TGTGCCAGTAGTCTCACAGGGGATAATTCACCCCTCCACTTT. Its protein is CASSLTGDNSPLHF. V and J are TRBV19 and TRBJ1-6, with TRBD1 matching 7 bases. This CDR3 comprises 14 residues. After removal of 5 bases from V and 5 bases from J, the junction contained 3 bases not matched to a gene. The germline V gene encodes CDR1 LNHDA and CDR2 SQIVND (reference sequence).

The chain uses TRBV27 and TRBJ2-1; 7 nucleotides match TRBD2. CDR3 length: 15 amino acids. V dropped 3 bases and J dropped 4; count of bases not matched to a gene: 6. Germline V gives CDR1 MNHEY, CDR2 SMNVEV (reference sequence). In DNA, the CDR3 is TGTGCCAGCAGTTTTAGGCCTAGCGGATACAATGAGCAGTTCTTC. Protein sequence: CASSFRPSGYNEQFF.

The rearrangement links TRBV18 to TRBJ1-3; the D is unclear. CDR3 length: 18 amino acids. V was clipped by 1 base and J by 1 base, with 17 bases between them. Germline loops: CDR1 KGHSH, CDR2 LQKENI. CDR3 DNA sequence: TGTGCCAGCTCACCACAGGGATCGTCGGGAACGTCTGGAAACACCATATATTTT. This codes for CASSPQGSSGTSGNTIYF.

The V and J genes are TRBV28 and TRBJ1-3, with TRBD1 identical over 9 bases. V lost 5 bases, J lost 4 bases, and 12 bases stayed unmatched. Germline V gene lookup returns CDR1 MDHEN and CDR2 SYDVKM. The CDR3 has 17 amino acids. CDR3 nucleotides: TGTGCCAGCAGTCCCCCGGACAGGGGAATCACGGGAAACACCATATATTTT. Its protein is CASSPPDRGITGNTIYF.

Comment on this clone: Germline is not matched at one junction end, which may reflect a read error. The chain couples TRBV7-7 to TRBJ2-1, with a weak D call TRBD2 (5 bases). The CDR3 runs to 15 residues. The V gene's germline CDR1 is SSHAT and CDR2 FNYEAQ (reference sequence). The CDR3 sequence is CASSLEPGSLWKQFF. For the CDR3, the DNA is TGTGCTAGCAGCTTAGAGCCGGGGAGTTTATGGAAGCAGTTCTTC.

The CDR3 is CASSQGRVREAFF. CDR3 DNA: TGTGCCAGCAGCCAAGGCAGGGTCCGTGAAGCTTTCTTT. The chain combines TRBV3-1 (or the pseudogene TRBV3-2) with TRBJ1-1, with D possibly being TRBD1 (5 bases). The CDR3 is 13 amino acids. V was clipped by 1 base and J by 7 bases, with 10 bases between them. Germline assignment: CDR1 LGHDT and CDR2 YNNKEL (reference sequence).

The table lists this clone with many counts. The J gene is TRBJ2-5, the V gene TRBV10-2, with TRBD2 matching 13 bases. J lost 2 bases, V lost 6 bases, and 6 bases had no gene match. The CDR3 extends over 16 amino acids. CDR1 and CDR2 from the germline V gene are WSHSY and SAAADI. CDR3 DNA: TGCGCCAGCAGGACTACTAGCGGGGGGGGGCAAGAGACCCAGTACTTC. Translated, it gives CASRTTSGGGQETQYF.

In nucleotides, the CDR3 is TGTGCCAGCAGACCCGACACAGCCAAAAACATTCAGTACTTC. It encodes CASRPDTAKNIQYF. The chain employs TRBV6-5 and TRBJ2-4; D unclear. With 6 bases removed from V and 0 bases from J, the gap between germline ends came to 9 bases. The V gene's germline CDR1 is MNHEY and CDR2 SVGAGI. This CDR3 contains 14 residues.

The chain uses TRBV7-9 and TRBJ1-2, with D maybe TRBD1 (5 bases). The CDR3 is 13 residues long. V lost 5 bases and J 5 bases, leaving 12 bases between the germline ends. Per the germline V gene, CDR1 is SEHNR and CDR2 is FQNEAQ (reference sequence). The CDR3 sequence is CASSRGALYGYTF. CDR3 sequence (DNA): TGTGCCAGCAGCCGCGGGGCCTTATATGGCTACACCTTC.

The CDR3 bases are TGCGCCAGCAGAACAGGGCAAGAGACCCAGTACTTC. It translates to CASRTGQETQYF. V and J are TRBV5-1 and TRBJ2-5, with D tentatively TRBD1 (6 bases). Germline values: CDR1 SGHRS, CDR2 YFSETQ. This CDR3 comprises 12 residues. V was pared by 5 bases and J by 2 bases, with 7 bases between.